The present TCR beta chain was sequenced within a study of blood T cells in healthy people across ages. In terms of origin and age, donors were healthy Caucasian individuals from Russia aged roughly 6 to 95. Only a few counts were recorded for this clonotype. Germline V gene sequence: CDR1 SGHTA, CDR2 FQGNSA. The CDR3 runs to 15 residues. V was cut by 0 bases and J by 0 bases, with 8 bases left in between. Primed by a sample-barcoded 5' primer and a J-beta primer mix, a second PCR proceeded for about 6 to 12 cycles. With 12 random nucleotides, a template-switch adaptor tagged each individual cDNA molecule. TCRdb re-derived calls from the 5' RACE reads in MiXCR, one entry per CDR3 protein. In the table there are some 800,000 distinct CDR3 sequences, more than 20% of which are singletons. The same specimen was also included in a second study, on T cells of mothers and their children. That source adds: Donation involved a few healthy Caucasian mothers and the six children that they had.

V is TRBV7-2 and J is TRBJ1-2, with a tentative D call TRBD1 (6 bases). The material sequenced was blood. The origin of this receptor is a boy aged 5-17 years in good health. CDR3: CASSLASGANYGYTF. CDR3 DNA: TGTGCCAGCAGCTTAGCGTCAGGGGCTAACTATGGCTACACCTTC.